The source of this T cell receptor (beta chain) is a study of control samples from healthy donors and cancer patients. The V end was cut by 4 bases, the J end by 5 bases, with 12 bases between. Looked up from germline, CDR1 is SGHDT and CDR2 is YYEEEE. The CDR3 extends over 13 amino acids. Repertoires were generated with immunoSEQ multiplex PCR, while TCRdb's copy carries only in-frame clones and drops some. This repertoire shows about 120,000 clones, 88% found once; its top ten account for 2.3%. Sequenced input: blood. This chain joins TRBV5-6 and TRBJ2-5, with D perhaps matching TRBD2 (6 bases). The source of this sequence is a woman between 65 and 79 years old in good health. CDR3 in DNA: TGTGCCAGCAGCGGGACTGGAGTGGAGACCCAGTACTTC. Its translation: CASSGTGVETQYF.